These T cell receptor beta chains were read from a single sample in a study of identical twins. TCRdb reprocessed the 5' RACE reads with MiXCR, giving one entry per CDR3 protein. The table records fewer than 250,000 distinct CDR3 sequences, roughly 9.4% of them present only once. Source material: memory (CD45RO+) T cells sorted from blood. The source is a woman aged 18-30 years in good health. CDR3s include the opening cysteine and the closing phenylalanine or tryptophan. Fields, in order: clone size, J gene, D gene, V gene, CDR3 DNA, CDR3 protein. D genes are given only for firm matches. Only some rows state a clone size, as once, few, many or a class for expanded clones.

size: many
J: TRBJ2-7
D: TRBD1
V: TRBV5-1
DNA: TGCGCCAGCAGCTTGGGGGACAGGGGCTACGAGCAGTACTTC
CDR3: CASSLGDRGYEQYF

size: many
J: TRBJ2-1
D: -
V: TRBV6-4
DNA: TGTGCCAGCAGTGACTCGGACAACAATGAGCAGTTCTTC
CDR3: CASSDSDNNEQFF

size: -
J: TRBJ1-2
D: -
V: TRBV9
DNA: TGTGCCAGCAGCGTAGACCCCGTCGGTGGCTACACCTTC
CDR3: CASSVDPVGGYTF

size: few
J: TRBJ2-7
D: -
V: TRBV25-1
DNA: TGTGCCACCAGTTCCGACCGGGGCGAGCAGTACTTC
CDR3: CATSSDRGEQYF

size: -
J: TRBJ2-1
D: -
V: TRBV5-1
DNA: TGCGCCAGCAGCTTGGGCTTCAGAGATGAGCAGTTCTTC
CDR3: CASSLGFRDEQFF

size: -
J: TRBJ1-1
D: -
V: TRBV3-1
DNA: TGTGCCAGCAGCCGAACAAGTCAGGGGTACGCTGAAGCTTTCTTT
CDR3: CASSRTSQGYAEAFF

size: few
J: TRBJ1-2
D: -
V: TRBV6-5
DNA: TGTGCCAGCAGTCACCTCTTCTCTGGGGGGGAGACCTATGGCTACACCTTC
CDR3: CASSHLFSGGETYGYTF

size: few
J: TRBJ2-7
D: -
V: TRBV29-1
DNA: TGCAGCGTCCGACGGTCAGGGTACGAGCAGTACTTC
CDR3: CSVRRSGYEQYF

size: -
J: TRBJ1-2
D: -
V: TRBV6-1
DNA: TGTGCCAGCACCCAGGGATGGGGAGTCGGGAGCGCCGGCTACACCTTC
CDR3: CASTQGWGVGSAGYTF

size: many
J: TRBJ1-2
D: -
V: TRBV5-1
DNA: TGCGCCAGCAGCGTGGATGGGCCCTACTATGGCTACACCTTC
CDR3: CASSVDGPYYGYTF